A selection of T cell receptor beta chains follows, all from one sample in a study of T cells in Graves' hyperthyroidism and ophthalmopathy. One entry per CDR3 protein, called by TCRdb with MiXCR from the multiplex PCR reads. Here the sample spans 550,000 to 700,000 distinct CDR3 sequences, roughly 50% being singletons. Sequenced sample: peripheral blood or thyroid tissue (not recorded which). All receptors come from an adult woman with Graves' disease, either hyperthyroidism or ophthalmopathy (not recorded which). Both conserved end residues are part of each CDR3. The D gene is left open where the match is weak. Rows give clone size only sometimes, using once, few, many, or a class for an expanded clone.

D	V	size	J	CDR3	DNA
TRBD1	TRBV20-1	-	TRBJ2-5	CSVRIDRDRGETQYF	TGCAGCGTCAGAATTGACCGGGACAGGGGGGAGACCCAGTACTTC
TRBD1	TRBV7-3	-	TRBJ1-1	CASSLSPGGSTEAFF	TGTGCCAGCAGCTTAAGTCCAGGGGGCTCAACTGAAGCTTTCTTT
-	TRBV25-1	many	TRBJ1-3	CASSVSGTGNTIYF	TGTGCCAGCAGTGTATCGGGGACTGGAAACACCATATATTTT
TRBD1	TRBV18	-	TRBJ2-7	CASSGTESSYEQYF	TGTGCCAGCTCTGGGACAGAAAGCTCCTACGAGCAGTACTTC
TRBD1	TRBV7-7	-	TRBJ2-5	CASSPGTGEQTQYF	TGTGCTAGCAGCCCAGGGACAGGGGAACAGACCCAGTACTTC
-	TRBV12-3/TRBV12-4	-	TRBJ1-1	CASSQGRTEAFF	TGTGCCAGCAGTCAGGGACGCACTGAAGCTTTCTTT
TRBD1	TRBV20-1	-	TRBJ1-6	CSASGQGYNSPLHF	TGCAGTGCCTCGGGACAGGGCTATAATTCACCCCTCCACTTT
TRBD2	TRBV2	many	TRBJ2-2	CASSDGLAGVRELFF	TGTGCCAGCAGTGACGGACTAGCGGGAGTTAGAGAGCTGTTTTTT
TRBD1	TRBV29-1	few	TRBJ1-4	CSVVTGGWNEKLFF	TGCAGCGTTGTTACAGGGGGCTGGAATGAAAAACTGTTTTTT
-	TRBV5-8	-	TRBJ1-2	CASSQGLGGGNYGYTF	TGTGCCAGCAGCCAGGGTCTAGGAGGCGGGAACTACGGCTACACCTTC
-	TRBV2	-	TRBJ2-5	CASSEQGGGTQYF	TGTGCCAGCAGTGAACAGGGGGGCGGGACCCAGTACTTC
TRBD1	TRBV5-1	-	TRBJ2-7	CASSRGQVAVYEQYF	TGCGCCAGCAGCCGGGGACAGGTTGCCGTCTACGAGCAGTACTTC
TRBD1	TRBV7-9	-	TRBJ1-2	CASSPSGTGNGYTF	TGTGCCAGCAGCCCCTCGGGGACAGGGAATGGCTACACCTTC
TRBD1	TRBV11-2	-	TRBJ1-2	CASSRTGSRGYTF	TGTGCCAGCAGCCGGACAGGGTCTCGGGGCTACACCTTC
-	TRBV7-2	-	TRBJ2-2	CASSLAALTGELFF	TGTGCCAGCAGCTTAGCCGCGTTGACCGGGGAGCTGTTTTTT
-	TRBV7-2	-	TRBJ2-7	CASSPSAASGIYEQYF	TGTGCCAGCAGTCCGAGTGCCGCCTCCGGAATATACGAGCAGTACTTC
-	TRBV7-9	many	TRBJ2-7	CASSTPGPSLGEQYF	TGTGCCAGCAGCACCCCTGGGCCCAGTCTTGGCGAGCAGTACTTC
TRBD1	TRBV11-2	many	TRBJ2-5	CASSLEPGQGRTTHQETQYF	TGTGCCAGCAGCTTAGAACCGGGACAGGGTCGGACAACTCATCAAGAGACCCAGTACTTC
-	TRBV10-2	once	TRBJ1-2	CAITQGSSGHTF	TGCGCCATCACTCAGGGGTCGTCGGGCCACACCTTC
-	TRBV20-1	-	TRBJ1-5	CSARGQGPQPQHF	TGCAGTGCTAGAGGGCAGGGCCCTCAGCCCCAGCATTTT
-	TRBV3-1	many	TRBJ2-7	CASSQLPGEQYF	TGTGCCAGCAGCCAGCTACCAGGCGAGCAGTACTTC
-	TRBV10-1	-	TRBJ1-2	CASSRAGYGYTF	TGCGCCAGCAGTCGTGCAGGGTACGGCTACACCTTC
-	TRBV6-6	-	TRBJ1-1	CASSSGNGYTEAFF	TGTGCCAGCAGTTCAGGGAACGGGTACACTGAAGCTTTCTTT
TRBD1	TRBV5-6	-	TRBJ2-5	CASSQDRDRGETQYF	TGCGCCAGCAGCCAAGACCGGGACAGGGGAGAGACCCAGTACTTC
TRBD1	TRBV12-3/TRBV12-4	-	TRBJ2-5	CASRNRGTQYF	TGTGCCAGCAGGAACAGGGGGACCCAGTACTTC
TRBD1	TRBV6-4	-	TRBJ1-2	CASSDSRGQGYTF	TGTGCCAGCAGTGACTCGAGGGGGCAAGGCTACACCTTC
-	TRBV18	-	TRBJ2-5	CASSPRLNPQETQYF	TGTGCCAGCTCACCAAGACTAAACCCCCAAGAGACCCAGTACTTC
TRBD1	TRBV11-2	many	TRBJ1-1	CASSLAADRSKAFF	TGTGCCAGCAGCTTAGCTGCGGACAGGAGTAAAGCTTTCTTT
-	TRBV5-1	-	TRBJ1-5	CASSPLAGEETQHF	TGCGCCAGCAGCCCCCTAGCGGGAGAAGAGACCCAGCATTTT
-	TRBV28	few	TRBJ1-2	CASSLGHLGYGYTF	TGTGCCAGCAGTTTAGGGCACCTCGGATATGGCTACACCTTC
-	TRBV7-9	many	TRBJ2-7	CASSLPGPTYEQYF	TGTGCCAGCAGCTTGCCGGGGCCCACCTACGAGCAGTACTTC
TRBD1	TRBV30	many	TRBJ1-2	CAWTGGAGYTF	TGTGCCTGGACAGGGGGCGCTGGCTACACCTTC
TRBD2	TRBV7-9	few	TRBJ2-2	CASSARPSGNTGELFF	TGTGCCAGCAGTGCTAGACCTAGCGGGAACACCGGGGAGCTGTTTTTT
TRBD1	TRBV24-1	many	TRBJ1-4	CATSDSGTGGEKLFF	TGTGCCACCAGTGATTCCGGGACAGGAGGAGAAAAACTGTTTTTT
-	TRBV28	many	TRBJ1-3	CASSSSGTGNTIYF	TGTGCCAGCAGTTCGTCAGGGACTGGAAACACCATATATTTT
TRBD1	TRBV7-3	-	TRBJ2-1	CASSFDRGGYNEQFF	TGTGCCAGCAGCTTTGACAGGGGTGGCTACAATGAGCAGTTCTTC
-	TRBV5-8	many	TRBJ1-2	CASSLSVPGYTF	TGTGCCAGCAGCTTGTCAGTACCAGGCTACACCTTC
TRBD2	TRBV14	many	TRBJ2-5	CASSQSSGRLETQYF	TGTGCCAGCAGCCAATCCAGCGGGAGGCTCGAGACCCAGTACTTC
TRBD2	TRBV11-2	many	TRBJ2-7	CATRPGLAGYHEQYF	TGTGCCACCCGACCGGGACTAGCGGGATACCACGAGCAGTACTTC
-	TRBV28	-	TRBJ1-6	CASSPAGELNSPLHF	TGTGCCAGCAGTCCCGCTGGGGAATTGAATTCACCCCTCCACTTT
-	TRBV24-1	-	TRBJ1-6	CATSASGSPHSPLHF	TGTGCCACCAGTGCTAGTGGTAGCCCCCATTCACCCCTCCACTTT
TRBD1	TRBV7-9	-	TRBJ1-2	CASSLARDSNYGYTF	TGTGCCAGCAGCTTAGCGAGGGACAGTAACTATGGCTACACCTTC
TRBD1	TRBV29-1	many	TRBJ2-2	CSVVRQGPNTGELFF	TGCAGCGTTGTTCGACAGGGGCCGAACACCGGGGAGCTGTTTTTT
-	TRBV15	many	TRBJ2-2	CATSRDHAGELFF	TGTGCCACCAGCAGAGATCATGCCGGGGAGCTGTTTTTT
TRBD1	TRBV20-1	-	TRBJ1-6	CSARGVPGTVSSPPHF	TGCAGCGCTAGAGGTGTCCCGGGGACAGTCAGTTCACCCCCCCACTTT
TRBD1	TRBV7-9	-	TRBJ1-2	CASSYGQARYGYTF	TGTGCCAGCAGCTATGGACAGGCCCGGTATGGCTACACCTTC